This TCR beta chain originates from a study of T cells in Graves' hyperthyroidism and ophthalmopathy (dated by TCRdb to the late 2010s). Broadly, across the study: Peripheral blood was collected at initial diagnosis, before any treatment. The study also compared thyroid tissue and blood T-cell repertoires from more than 5 Graves' hyperthyroidism patients. After sampling, hyperthyroidism patients received methimazole starting at 30 mg daily, and ophthalmopathy patients received high-dose intravenous methylprednisolone. To identify distinguishing TCR V-J signatures, a discovery cohort of some 100 patients was used, comprising some 45 with Graves' ophthalmopathy and 55 to 65 with stable Graves' hyperthyroidism. Whether ophthalmopathy could be predicted prospectively was tested in an independent validation cohort made up of roughly 19 hyperthyroidism patients plus 17 patients who later progressed to ophthalmopathy. The roughly 94 discovery patients were randomly split 7:3 into training and test sets. According to the paper, TCR Vbeta CDR3 sequencing was carried out on approximately 140 peripheral blood samples, which came from 40 to 45 ophthalmopathy, 75 or so hyperthyroidism and roughly 17 progressor patients.

V gives up 4 bases and J gives up 3 bases, and the segment between their germline ends measures 9 bases. There are 13 amino acids in the CDR3, from cysteine to phenylalanine inclusive. The kept DNA is CDR3 alone, 39 bases in frame from the first base. Overall results and qualifications from the work: Sample size was not statistically predetermined, and blinding of investigators to group allocation was not performed. A model built on a 13 V-J signature distinguished ophthalmopathy from stable hyperthyroidism, reaching 87.88% sensitivity and 81.08% specificity in cross-validation and 80%/75% in testing. Blood samples also contained most of the expanded thyroid clonotypes (frequency above 0.001), which suggests that blood repertoires may reflect thyroid immune responses. During validation, the model predicted progression to ophthalmopathy a median of around 7 months ahead of onset, with 70.59% sensitivity and 72% to 85% specificity.

This clonotype has at least ten counts. Its specific antigen is unknown. No much larger clone exists at a distance of one base, and base qualities are not known. Ophthalmopathy patients had moderately to severely active disease, Clinical Activity Score of at least 3, NOSPECS grade of at least 4, and duration under 3 months. The study excluded patients with uncontrolled infections, other autoimmune diseases, pregnancy or lactation. Clinical symptoms, serum thyroxine and TRAb, thyroid ultrasound, and orbital computed tomography formed the basis for the diagnoses. PBMCs were isolated from about 10 ml of fresh peripheral blood by Ficoll-Paque density gradient centrifugation. Total RNA was extracted with Trizol reagent, and quality was checked on an Agilent 2100 Bioanalyzer. Amplification of TCR beta CDR3 regions was carried out from RNA transcripts. The first round of RT-PCR for the TCR CDR3 was performed with the HTBI primer set and the Qiagen OneStep RT-PCR kit. The libraries were constructed in a second round of multiplex PCR and then size-selected and purified. Paired-end sequencing of the libraries was performed with 100 bp reads on an Illumina HiSeq2000. Turning to the authors' computational methods: SOAPnuke was used to process the raw data, throwing out any read that contained adapters or uncalled bases, had a mean Phred below 15, or lacked an exact constant-primer or identifier match. COPE v1.2.5 was used to merge the high-quality paired reads, and each unique nucleotide sequence was defined as a clonotype. MiTCR v1.1 was used to align the clonotypes against IMGT TRBV, TRBD and TRBJ reference segments. The analysis was restricted to V-J combinations with a frequency above 0.0001, which together covered 99% to 99.2% of the repertoires. The TCS score was defined as the ratio of F50 (clonal expansion) to E x V (chaos), calculated using BLOSUM62-based TCRdist between CDR3 peptides within each V-J. Welch's t-statistics and random forest reduced around 510 V-J features to 13, which were used in a naive Bayes classifier (R e1071). The similarity between thyroid and blood repertoires was quantified using the Morisita-Horn index. TCRdb trimmed the raw reads at Q25, called clones with MiXCR and kept productive beta chains. Each entry is one CDR3 protein sequence, shown with its most common DNA and genes. None of the V and J calls come from the authors' own analysis; TCRdb made them. For this sample there are roughly 560,000 distinct CDR3 sequences; approximately 15% appear just once. The ten largest clones capture about 4.5% of the sample.

The sequence was collected from a woman aged 40 to 50 with Graves' ophthalmopathy. The sequenced material came from blood. The chain is assembled from TRBV12-3 or TRBV12-4 and TRBJ1-2, with the D gene not clear enough to name. The DNA is TGTGCCAGCAGTTCTATGGACGACTATGGCTACACCTTC. Translated, this gives CASSSMDDYGYTF.